Presented here are 21 T cell receptor beta chains from one specimen sequenced in a study of T-cell memory formation after mild COVID-19. TCRdb independently ran MiXCR on the 5' RACE reads; one entry per CDR3 protein. The table includes a few hundred thousand distinct CDR3 sequences, approximately 25% detected once. The sample comprised PBMCs or a T cell subset sorted from them (not recorded which). The receptors derive from an adult woman who had mild COVID-19 (a few samples of this study predate the infection). Cell type and time point are not known.

The genes are TRBV4-3 and TRBJ2-2; D is ambiguous. This CDR3 spans 14 amino acids. The V gene lost 1 base and the J gene lost 7 bases, with 10 bases spanning the gap. Germline assignment: CDR1 LGHNA and CDR2 YSLEER. The CDR3 loop reads CASSQAYANGELFF. The CDR3 DNA reads TGCGCCAGCAGCCAAGCGTACGCCAACGGGGAGCTGTTTTTT.

This clonotype was picked up a small number of times. The DNA of the CDR3 is TGTGCCAGCAGACCGCGGGGGGTGAATGAGCAGTTCTTC. Translated: CASRPRGVNEQFF. This chain links TRBV5-6 with TRBJ2-1; 8 nucleotides agree with TRBD2. The CDR3 totals 13 residues. Germline-derived CDR1 and CDR2 are SGHDT and YYEEEE. Losses at the gene ends were 5 bases for V and 7 bases for J; bases not matched to a gene: 5.

This clonotype was observed a handful of times. The genes are TRBV6-5 and TRBJ2-7; 7 bases fit TRBD1. This CDR3 has 12 residues. Germline CDR1 is MNHEY and CDR2 is SVGAGI. With 9 bases clipped from V and 4 bases from J, the junction kept 6 bases outside the gene matches. This CDR3 reads CASRQGGYEQYF. The CDR3 DNA reads as TGTGCCAGTAGACAGGGTGGGTACGAGCAGTACTTC.

The table lists this clonotype with a few counts. The chain is built from TRBV7-2 and TRBJ2-2; 8 bases align to TRBD1. The CDR3 consists of 16 residues. V gave up 5 bases and J gave up 6 bases; unmatched junction bases: 11. Germline lookup yields CDR1 SGHTA and CDR2 FQGNSA. CDR3 sequence reads: CASSIYSRGQAGELFF. CDR3 sequence (DNA): TGTGCCAGCAGCATATATTCCAGGGGGCAGGCCGGGGAGCTGTTTTTT. The complete variable domain, with remaining parts taken from reference TRBV7-2 and TRBJ2-2, reads GAGVSQSPSNKVTEKGKDVELRCDPISGHTALYWYRQSLGQGLEFLIYFQGNSAPDKSGLPSDRFSAERTGGSVSTLTIQRTQQEDSAVYLCASSIYSRGQAGELFFGEGSRLTVL.

Only a few counts were recorded for this clonotype. The chain links TRBV5-1 to TRBJ2-1; TRBD2 matches at 11 bases. This CDR3 is built from 14 residues. With 4 bases clipped from V and 9 bases from J, the junction kept 6 bases outside the gene matches. Germline V gene sequence: CDR1 SGHRS, CDR2 YFSETQ. CDR3 coding DNA: TGCGCCAGCAGCGAGGGACTAGCGGCCGGTGAGCAGTTCTTC. It encodes CASSEGLAAGEQFF.

This clonotype occurred a few times. The chain employs TRBV7-9 and TRBJ1-4, with a possible D match to TRBD1 (5 bases). Germline assignment: CDR1 SEHNR and CDR2 FQNEAQ (reference sequence). This CDR3 contains 13 residues. V was cut by 10 bases and J by 8 bases, with 17 bases left in between. Here the CDR3 reads CATLGGVGEKLFF. For the CDR3, the DNA is TGTGCCACCCTGGGGGGGGTCGGCGAAAAACTGTTTTTT.

This clonotype was counted a few times. V and J are TRBV6-5 and TRBJ1-1, with no clear D. Between the trimmed V and J ends, which lost 0 bases and 7 bases, there was a span of 15 bases. This CDR3 is built from 15 residues. Germline V gives CDR1 MNHEY, CDR2 SVGAGI. CDR3 sequence reads: CASSYSGPAGGEAFF. In DNA form, the CDR3 reads TGTGCCAGCAGTTACTCCGGGCCAGCAGGTGGTGAAGCTTTCTTT.

J is TRBJ2-1 and V is TRBV4-3; D may be TRBD1 (5 bases). Germline V CDR1 and CDR2: LGHNA, YSLEER. The CDR3 contains 15 residues. The V and J ends lost 0 bases and 0 bases respectively, with 6 bases between them. The CDR3 is CASSQEGASYNEQFF. In nucleotides, the CDR3 is TGCGCCAGCAGCCAAGAAGGGGCCTCCTACAATGAGCAGTTCTTC.

V usage is TRBV29-1 and J usage is TRBJ1-1, with D possibly being TRBD1 (6 bases). Germline CDR1 and CDR2: SQVTM and ANQGSEA. V was trimmed by 6 bases and J by 8 bases, leaving 10 bases between them. The CDR3 covers 10 residues. CDR3 in DNA: TGCAGCGTCCCGACAGGAGAAGCTTTCTTT. It codes for CSVPTGEAFF.

This clonotype was found a few times. V usage is TRBV7-2 and J usage is TRBJ2-7, with D hard to call. Germline lookup yields CDR1 SGHTA and CDR2 FQGNSA. The CDR3 runs to 13 residues. Trimming left V 2 bases short and J 7 bases short, with 12 bases between. CDR3 loop: CASSLSVLWEQYF. CDR3 nucleotide sequence: TGTGCCAGCAGCTTAAGCGTTTTGTGGGAGCAGTACTTC.

This chain joins TRBV12-3 or TRBV12-4 and TRBJ1-1, with a possible D match to TRBD1 (5 bases). Trimming removed 6 bases at V and 0 bases at J, with 11 bases between. The CDR3 is 14 amino acids. The CDR3 reads CASRQQDLNTEAFF. Here the CDR3 DNA reads TGTGCCAGCAGGCAACAGGATCTGAACACTGAAGCTTTCTTT.

The CDR3 nucleotides are TGCAGCGTTGAAGAAGGGAAAGCTTTCTTT. It translates to CSVEEGKAFF. The chain carries TRBV29-1 and TRBJ1-1; D not resolved. Germline loops: CDR1 SQVTM, CDR2 ANQGSEA. The CDR3 has 10 residues. V shed 0 bases and J shed 9 bases, with 5 bases lying between them.

The genes are TRBV10-3 and TRBJ1-2; no firm D call. V dropped 3 bases and J dropped 5 bases, with 16 bases sitting between them. CDR1 is ENHRY and CDR2 is SYGVKD in the germline V gene. The CDR3 totals 15 residues. The CDR3: CAISDSVRVTYGYTF. CDR3 DNA: TGTGCCATCAGTGATTCCGTTCGGGTTACATATGGCTACACCTTC.

This clonotype was counted a few times. The J gene is TRBJ2-1, the V gene TRBV12-3 or TRBV12-4, with TRBD1 as a possible D gene (6 bases). V was trimmed by 5 bases and J by 6 bases, leaving 14 bases between them. The length of the CDR3 is 14 residues. In DNA, the CDR3 is TGTGCCAGCAGTGAGCCCCGGGACACCAATGAGCAGTTCTTC. Encoded protein: CASSEPRDTNEQFF.

The V and J genes are TRBV7-3 and TRBJ1-2, with 8 positions matching TRBD1. The length of the CDR3 is 15 residues. V gave up 0 bases and J gave up 5 bases; unmatched junction bases: 5. Germline lookup yields CDR1 SGHTA and CDR2 FQGTGA. CDR3 bases: TGTGCCAGCAGCTTAACTTCAGGGGGCCGGTATGGCTACACCTTC. Translation gives CASSLTSGGRYGYTF.

This clonotype has a handful of counts. This chain uses TRBV7-6 with TRBJ2-1; D gene unclear. Germline CDR1 SGHVS, CDR2 FNYEAQ. This CDR3 has 13 amino acids. V was trimmed by 5 bases and J by 10 bases, leaving 15 bases between them. The CDR3 is CASSPLPVGEQFF. CDR3 coding DNA: TGTGCCAGCAGCCCCCTCCCGGTTGGCGAGCAGTTCTTC.

This clonotype was recorded a few times. The rearrangement links TRBV12-3 or TRBV12-4 to TRBJ2-4; D is perhaps TRBD1 (6 bases). CDR3 size: 14 residues. Trimming left V 2 bases short and J 8 bases short, with 13 bases between. CDR3 amino acids: CASSLTGPWDIQYF. DNA of the CDR3: TGTGCCAGCAGTTTAACAGGGCCGTGGGACATTCAGTACTTC.

The rearrangement links TRBV11-3 to TRBJ2-2, with 10 bases identical to TRBD2. The V gene's germline CDR1 is SGHNT and CDR2 YENEEA. The CDR3 has 14 residues. The V gene end was trimmed by 5 bases and the J gene end by 4 bases; junction bases not matched to a gene: 1. DNA for the CDR3: TGTGCCAGCAGCCGGACTAGCGGCACCGGGGAGCTGTTTTTT. Translated: CASSRTSGTGELFF.

This clonotype was picked up many times. This chain joins TRBV7-3 and TRBJ2-1; D gene ambiguous. V was trimmed by 0 bases and J by 4 bases, leaving 4 bases between them. The CDR3 has 13 amino acids. Germline CDR1 and CDR2: SGHTA and FQGTGA. The CDR3 is CASSLTVYNEQFF. CDR3 DNA sequence: TGTGCCAGCAGCTTAACTGTGTACAATGAGCAGTTCTTC.

This sequence joins TRBV5-4 and TRBJ2-1; 10 positions agree with TRBD1. Germline values: CDR1 SGHNT, CDR2 YYREEE (reference sequence). V lost 4 bases to trimming and J lost 8 bases; unmatched junction nucleotides: 9. The CDR3 loop spans 15 amino acids. CDR3 coding DNA: TGTGCCAGCAGCGCCCGGGACAGGGGTTCGGATGAGCAGTTCTTC. Translating gives CASSARDRGSDEQFF.

This clonotype was detected only a few times. J is TRBJ2-7 and V is TRBV5-1, with 13 nucleotides matching TRBD2. This CDR3 region has 18 residues. In germline, CDR1 is SGHRS, CDR2 YFSETQ. The J segment lost 1 base and the V segment lost 1 base, leaving 8 bases of the junction unmatched. The CDR3 DNA reads TGCGCCAGCAGCTTGACTAGCGGGGGGGCTACCAGATCCTACGAGCAGTACTTC. As protein: CASSLTSGGATRSYEQYF.